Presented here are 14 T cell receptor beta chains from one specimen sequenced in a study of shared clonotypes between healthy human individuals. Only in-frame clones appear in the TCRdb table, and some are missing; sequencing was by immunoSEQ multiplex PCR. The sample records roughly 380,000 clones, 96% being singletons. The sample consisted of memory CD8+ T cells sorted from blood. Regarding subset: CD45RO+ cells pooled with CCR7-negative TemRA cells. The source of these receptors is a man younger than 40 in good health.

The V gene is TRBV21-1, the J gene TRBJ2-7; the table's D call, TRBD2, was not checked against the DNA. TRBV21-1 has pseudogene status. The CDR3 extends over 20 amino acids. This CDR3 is CASSKDEDSGSPVISYEQYF. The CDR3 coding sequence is TGTGCCAGCAGCAAAGACGAGGATAGCGGGAGTCCAGTGATTAGCTACGAGCAGTACTTC.

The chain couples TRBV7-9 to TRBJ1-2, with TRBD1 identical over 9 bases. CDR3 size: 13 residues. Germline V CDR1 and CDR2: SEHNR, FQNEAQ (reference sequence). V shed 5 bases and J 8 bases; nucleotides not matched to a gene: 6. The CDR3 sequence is CASSIRDREGYTF. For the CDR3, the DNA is TGTGCCAGCAGCATCCGGGACAGGGAGGGCTACACCTTC.

The CDR3 DNA reads as TGTGCCAGCAGCTTGCGCCGGGACTACGAGCAGTACTTC. This encodes CASSLRRDYEQYF. This chain links TRBV7-8 with TRBJ2-7, with D tentatively TRBD2 (5 bases). The germline V and J ends were trimmed by 3 bases and 3 bases, with 9 bases remaining between them. The CDR3 loop spans 13 amino acids. Per the germline V gene, CDR1 is SGHVS and CDR2 is FQNEAQ.

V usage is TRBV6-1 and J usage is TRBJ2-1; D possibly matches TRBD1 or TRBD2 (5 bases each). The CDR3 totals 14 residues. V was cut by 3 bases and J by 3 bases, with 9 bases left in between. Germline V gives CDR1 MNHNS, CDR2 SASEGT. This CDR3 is CASSEGPYYNEQFF. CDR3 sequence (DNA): TGTGCCAGCAGTGAGGGACCCTACTACAATGAGCAGTTCTTC.

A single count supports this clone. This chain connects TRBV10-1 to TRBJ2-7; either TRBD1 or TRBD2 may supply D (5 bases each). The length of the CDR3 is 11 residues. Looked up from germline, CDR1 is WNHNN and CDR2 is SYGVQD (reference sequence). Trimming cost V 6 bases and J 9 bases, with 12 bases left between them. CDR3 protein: CASRALGAQYF. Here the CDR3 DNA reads TGCGCCAGCAGAGCCCTCGGGGCGCAGTACTTC.

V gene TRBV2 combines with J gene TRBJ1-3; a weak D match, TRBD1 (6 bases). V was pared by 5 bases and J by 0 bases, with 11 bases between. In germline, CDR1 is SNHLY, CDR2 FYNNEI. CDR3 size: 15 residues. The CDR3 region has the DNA TGTGCCAGCAGTTTTAGGGGGGCCTCTGGAAACACCATATATTTT. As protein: CASSFRGASGNTIYF.

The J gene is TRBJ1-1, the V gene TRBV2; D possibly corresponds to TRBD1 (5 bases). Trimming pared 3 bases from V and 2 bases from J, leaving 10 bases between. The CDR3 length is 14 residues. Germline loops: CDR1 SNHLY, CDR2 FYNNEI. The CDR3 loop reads CASSDAGGNTEAFF. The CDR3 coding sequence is TGTGCCAGCAGTGACGCGGGGGGAAACACTGAAGCTTTCTTT.

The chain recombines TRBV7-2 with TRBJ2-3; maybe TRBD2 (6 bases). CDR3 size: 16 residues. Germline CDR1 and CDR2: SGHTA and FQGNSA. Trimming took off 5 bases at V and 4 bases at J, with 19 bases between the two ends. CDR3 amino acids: CASSPYLLIAADTQYF. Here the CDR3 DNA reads TGTGCCAGCAGCCCCTACCTCCTAATAGCGGCAGATACGCAGTATTTT. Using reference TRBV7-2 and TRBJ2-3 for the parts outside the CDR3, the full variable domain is GAGVSQSPSNKVTEKGKDVELRCDPISGHTALYWYRQSLGQGLEFLIYFQGNSAPDKSGLPSDRFSAERTGGSVSTLTIQRTQQEDSAVYLCASSPYLLIAADTQYFGPGTRLTVL.

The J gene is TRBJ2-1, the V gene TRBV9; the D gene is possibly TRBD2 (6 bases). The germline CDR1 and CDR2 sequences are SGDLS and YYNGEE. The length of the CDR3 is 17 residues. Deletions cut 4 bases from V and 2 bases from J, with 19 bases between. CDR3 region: CASSPSWRDVTYNEQFF. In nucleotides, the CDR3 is TGTGCCAGCAGCCCCTCTTGGCGGGATGTAACCTACAATGAGCAGTTCTTC.

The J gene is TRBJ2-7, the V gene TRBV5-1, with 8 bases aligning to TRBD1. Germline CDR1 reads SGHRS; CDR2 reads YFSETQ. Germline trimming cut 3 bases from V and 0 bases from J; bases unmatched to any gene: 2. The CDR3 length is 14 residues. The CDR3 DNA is TGCGCCAGCAGCTGGGGGACAGGCTCCTACGAGCAGTACTTC. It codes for CASSWGTGSYEQYF. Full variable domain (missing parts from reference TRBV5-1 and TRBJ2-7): KAGVTQTPRYLIKTRGQQVTLSCSPISGHRSVSWYQQTPGQGLQFLFEYFSETQRNKGNFPGRFSGRQFSNSRSEMNVSTLELGDSALYLCASSWGTGSYEQYFGPGTRLTVT.

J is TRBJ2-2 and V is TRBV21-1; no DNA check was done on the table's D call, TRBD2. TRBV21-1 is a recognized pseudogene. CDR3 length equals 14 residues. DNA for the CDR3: TGTGCCAGCAAGCCAGCGGGAGTGGCCGGGGAGCTGTTTTTT. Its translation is CASKPAGVAGELFF.

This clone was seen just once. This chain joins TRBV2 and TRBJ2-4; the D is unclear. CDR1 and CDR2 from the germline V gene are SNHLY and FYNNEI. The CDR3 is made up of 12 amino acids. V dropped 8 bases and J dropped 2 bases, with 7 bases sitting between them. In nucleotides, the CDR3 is TGTGCCAGCGGCGAGTCCAAAAACATTCAGTACTTC. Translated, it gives CASGESKNIQYF.

The CDR3 DNA is TGTGCCAGCAGTTTAAACGGCAATCAGCCCCAGCATTTT. The encoded protein is CASSLNGNQPQHF. V gene TRBV27 combines with J gene TRBJ1-5; D not resolved. Germline V gene lookup returns CDR1 MNHEY and CDR2 SMNVEV (reference sequence). V was trimmed by 2 bases and J by 2 bases, leaving 4 bases between them. The CDR3 runs to 13 residues.

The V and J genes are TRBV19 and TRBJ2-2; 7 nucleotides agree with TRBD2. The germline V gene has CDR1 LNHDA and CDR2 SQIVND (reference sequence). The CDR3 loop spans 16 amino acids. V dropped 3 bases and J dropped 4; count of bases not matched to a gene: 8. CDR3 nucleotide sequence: TGTGCCAGTAGTATTACTGGCGGGAGCCGCACCGGGGAGCTGTTTTTT. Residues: CASSITGGSRTGELFF.